Listed below are T cell receptor beta chains from one sample, sequenced in a study of T cell responses to AZD1222 COVID-19 vaccine. The method was immunoSEQ multiplex PCR; TCRdb's version includes in-frame clones alone and lacks a portion of them. The table records about 72,000 clones, 86% of them present only once. Sample: peripheral blood, taken on day 0 of AZD1222 vaccination. The receptors were sampled from an adult in good health. Each CDR3 is given with its conserved first and last residue. A D gene is named only where the DNA matches it firmly. Expanded clones get a size class; other rows say once, few or many, or leave the size out.

j_call	d_call	v_call	clone_size	cdr3_aa	cdr3_nt
TRBJ1-4	-	TRBV2	-	CASRKETTNEKLFF	TGTGCCAGCAGGAAGGAAACAACTAATGAAAAACTGTTTTTT
TRBJ1-1	-	TRBV7-3	-	CASSLGMNTEAFF	TGTGCCAGCAGCTTAGGGATGAACACTGAAGCTTTCTTT
TRBJ1-2	TRBD1	TRBV7-8	few	CASSPPTGREKGYTF	TGTGCCAGCAGCCCCCCGACAGGGAGGGAGAAGGGCTACACCTTC
TRBJ1-5	-	TRBV6-6	-	CASFRTLGEPQHF	TGTGCCAGCTTTCGGACATTAGGGGAGCCCCAGCATTTT
TRBJ1-1	-	TRBV6-5	-	CASNRGASTEAFF	TGTGCCAGCAACCGGGGGGCGAGCACTGAAGCTTTCTTT
TRBJ1-1	TRBD1	TRBV7-9	few	CASSFYYTGVPEAFF	TGTGCCAGCAGCTTCTATTACACAGGGGTCCCTGAAGCTTTCTTT
TRBJ1-1	-	TRBV7-9	-	CASSLVGTMNTEAFF	TGTGCCAGCAGCTTAGTGGGTACTATGAACACTGAAGCTTTCTTT
TRBJ1-2	TRBD1	TRBV6-5	-	CASSQGTGGDSGGTF	TGTGCCAGCAGTCAGGGGACAGGGGGCGACTCCGGTGGCACCTTC
TRBJ1-2	-	TRBV20-1	-	CSATSNYGYTF	TGCAGTGCCACCTCTAACTATGGCTACACCTTC
TRBJ1-5	-	TRBV6-5	-	CASTAPGDQPQHF	TGTGCCAGCACCGCCCCGGGGGATCAGCCCCAGCATTTT
TRBJ1-5	-	TRBV18	-	CASSPGGVNQPQHF	TGTGCCAGCTCACCAGGAGGGGTCAATCAGCCCCAGCATTTT
TRBJ2-5	-	TRBV6-1	-	CASSEALGSAQETQYF	TGTGCCAGCAGTGAAGCGCTCGGGTCTGCTCAAGAGACCCAGTACTTC
TRBJ2-7	-	TRBV4-1	-	CASSQEPKGLSYEQYF	TGCGCCAGCAGCCAAGAACCTAAAGGACTCTCCTACGAGCAGTACTTC
TRBJ1-2	-	TRBV2	-	CASKGFQGSGGYTF	TGTGCCAGCAAGGGATTTCAGGGATCGGGTGGCTACACCTTC
TRBJ1-1	-	TRBV19	once	CASNRQPNTEAFF	TGTGCCAGTAACCGGCAGCCGAACACTGAAGCTTTCTTT
TRBJ1-1	-	TRBV19	-	CASGTEAFF	TGTGCCAGCGGGACCGAAGCTTTCTTT
TRBJ2-2	-	TRBV7-2	-	CASSLGLTNTGELFF	TGTGCCAGCAGCTTAGGACTCACGAACACCGGGGAGCTGTTTTTT
TRBJ2-2	-	TRBV6-2/TRBV6-3	-	CASSPTLANTGELFF	TGTGCCAGCAGTCCGACCCTAGCGAACACCGGGGAGCTGTTTTTT
TRBJ2-1	TRBD2	TRBV28	-	CASNNGRLADNEQFF	TGTGCCAGCAATAACGGGAGGTTAGCGGACAATGAGCAGTTCTTC
TRBJ1-5	-	TRBV19	-	CASSMSTGRYNQPQHF	TGTGCCAGTAGTATGTCTACAGGGAGATACAATCAGCCCCAGCATTTT
TRBJ1-5	-	TRBV28	-	CASSFRGIINQPQHF	TGTGCCAGCAGTTTTCGCGGCATTATCAATCAGCCCCAGCATTTT
TRBJ1-1	-	TRBV10-2	once	CASRMNTEAFF	TGCGCCAGCAGAATGAACACTGAAGCTTTCTTT
TRBJ2-7	TRBD2	TRBV10-1	-	CASSESQRGSYEQYF	TGCGCCAGCAGTGAGTCCCAGCGGGGCTCCTACGAGCAGTACTTC
TRBJ1-1	-	TRBV27	-	CASSFSGTSNTEAFF	TGTGCCAGCAGTTTCTCGGGAACATCGAACACTGAAGCTTTCTTT
TRBJ2-7	-	TRBV30	-	CAWRGNGYEQYF	TGTGCCTGGAGGGGGAACGGCTACGAGCAGTACTTC
TRBJ2-7	TRBD1	TRBV5-8	once	CASSIGQGISEYEQYF	TGTGCCAGCAGCATCGGACAGGGTATATCGGAGTACGAGCAGTACTTC
TRBJ2-7	TRBD1	TRBV12-3/TRBV12-4	-	CATRQGSEQYF	TGTGCCACCAGACAGGGTAGCGAGCAGTACTTC
TRBJ2-5	-	TRBV20-1	-	CSLSTEETQYF	TGCAGCCTTTCGACGGAAGAGACCCAGTACTTC
TRBJ2-5	TRBD1	TRBV19	-	CASSIRGDRGPQETQYF	TGTGCCAGTAGTATAAGGGGGGACAGGGGGCCTCAAGAGACCCAGTACTTC
TRBJ1-1	-	TRBV30	-	CAWSRSTEAFF	TGTGCCTGGAGTAGGTCCACTGAAGCTTTCTTT
TRBJ2-3	TRBD2	TRBV28	-	CASSFLAGGADTQYF	TGTGCCAGCAGTTTTTTAGCGGGAGGTGCAGATACGCAGTATTTT
TRBJ1-1	-	TRBV7-2	-	CASSLNFRFTEAFF	TGTGCCAGCAGCTTAAATTTCAGGTTCACTGAAGCTTTCTTT
TRBJ1-5	TRBD1	TRBV28	-	CASISQGEIKPQHF	TGTGCCAGCATCTCCCAGGGGGAGATCAAGCCCCAGCATTTT
TRBJ2-3	-	TRBV9	-	CASSAGRTQYF	TGTGCCAGCAGCGCGGGTCGTACGCAGTATTTT
TRBJ1-3	-	TRBV10-3	-	CAISESVNTIYF	TGTGCCATCAGTGAGTCGGTGAACACCATATATTTT
TRBJ1-6	TRBD1	TRBV18	-	CASSPPLQGRNSPLHF	TGTGCCAGCTCACCACCCCTACAGGGGAGGAATTCACCCCTCCACTTT
TRBJ2-5	TRBD2	TRBV7-2	-	CASSLEAGVQTQYF	TGTGCCAGCAGCTTAGAAGCGGGAGTACAGACCCAGTACTTC
TRBJ1-2	-	TRBV29-1	-	CSVDRPTLSPLYTSGYTF	TGCAGCGTTGACCGGCCGACCCTCTCCCCGTTATACACGTCCGGCTACACCTTC
TRBJ1-6	TRBD1	TRBV28	-	CASSLLDRNSPLHF	TGTGCCAGCAGTTTATTGGACAGGAATTCACCCCTCCACTTT
TRBJ2-1	-	TRBV5-1	-	CASSADSPTYNEQFF	TGCGCCAGCAGCGCCGACAGCCCAACCTACAATGAGCAGTTCTTC
TRBJ2-1	TRBD2	TRBV5-5	-	CASSSLGGATGEQFF	TGTGCCAGCAGCTCCCTCGGGGGGGCGACTGGTGAGCAGTTCTTC
TRBJ2-3	-	TRBV11-2	-	CASSYPGTDTQYF	TGTGCCAGCAGCTACCCGGGCACAGATACGCAGTATTTT
TRBJ1-2	-	TRBV5-8	-	CASVVGIGTSHGYTF	TGTGCCAGCGTGGTGGGGATTGGGACGAGCCATGGCTACACCTTC